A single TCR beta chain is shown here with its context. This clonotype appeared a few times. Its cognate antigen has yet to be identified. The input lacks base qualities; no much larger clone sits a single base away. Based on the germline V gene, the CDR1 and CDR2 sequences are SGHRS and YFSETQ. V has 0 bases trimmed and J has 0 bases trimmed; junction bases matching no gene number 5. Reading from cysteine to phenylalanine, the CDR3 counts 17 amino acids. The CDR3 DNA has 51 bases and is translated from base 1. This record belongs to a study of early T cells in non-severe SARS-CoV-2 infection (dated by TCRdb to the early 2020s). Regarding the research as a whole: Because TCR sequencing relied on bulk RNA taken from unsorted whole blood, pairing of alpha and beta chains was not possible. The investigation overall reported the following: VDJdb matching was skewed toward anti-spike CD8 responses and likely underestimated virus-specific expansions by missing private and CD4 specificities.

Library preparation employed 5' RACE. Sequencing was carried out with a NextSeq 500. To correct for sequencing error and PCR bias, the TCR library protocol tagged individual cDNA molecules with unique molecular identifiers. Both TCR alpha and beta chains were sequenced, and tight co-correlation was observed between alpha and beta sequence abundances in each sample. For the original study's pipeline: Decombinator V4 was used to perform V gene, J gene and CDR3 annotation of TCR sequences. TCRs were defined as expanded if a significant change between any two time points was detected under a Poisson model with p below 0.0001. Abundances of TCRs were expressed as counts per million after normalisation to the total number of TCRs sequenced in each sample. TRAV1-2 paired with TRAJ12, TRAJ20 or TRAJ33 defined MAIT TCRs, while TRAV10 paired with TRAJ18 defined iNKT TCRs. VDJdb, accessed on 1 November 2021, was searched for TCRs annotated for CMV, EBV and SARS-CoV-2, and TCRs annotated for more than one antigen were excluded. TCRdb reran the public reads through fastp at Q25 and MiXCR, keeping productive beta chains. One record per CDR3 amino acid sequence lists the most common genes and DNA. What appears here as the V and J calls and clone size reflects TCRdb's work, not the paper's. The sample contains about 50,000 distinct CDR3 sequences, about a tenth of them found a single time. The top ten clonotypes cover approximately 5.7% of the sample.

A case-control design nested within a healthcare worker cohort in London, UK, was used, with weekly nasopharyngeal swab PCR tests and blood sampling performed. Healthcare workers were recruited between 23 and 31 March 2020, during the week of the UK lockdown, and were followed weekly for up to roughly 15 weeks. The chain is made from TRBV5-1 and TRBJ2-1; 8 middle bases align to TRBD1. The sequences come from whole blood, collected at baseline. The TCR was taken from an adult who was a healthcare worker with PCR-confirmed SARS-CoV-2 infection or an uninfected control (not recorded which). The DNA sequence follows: TGCGCCAGCAGCTTGGGGGGACAGGTTAGCTCCTACAATGAGCAGTTCTTC. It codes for CASSLGGQVSSYNEQFF.